This TCR beta chain is drawn from a study of blood T cell repertoires in COVID-19. Study details: The analysed material was cDNA or gDNA that came from T cells, B-cell-depleted T cells, or PBMCs.

Methods used by the authors: Reference gene primers were amplified, and this amplification served to estimate nucleated cell counts. Here immunoSEQ multiplex PCR was the method, and the copy in TCRdb shows in-frame clones only, minus some. V, J and clone size reflect that table, while D and trimming were determined from the DNA. The repertoire consists of roughly 180,000 clones, with 84% occurring once and the leading ten covering around 7%. CDR3 length: 16 amino acids. V gave up 0 bases and J gave up 3 bases; unmatched junction bases: 6. Germline V gene data show CDR1 as MGHRA and CDR2 as YSYEKL. The TCR sequence derives from a human donor in a cohort sampled during active COVID-19. This chain joins TRBV4-1 and TRBJ2-7; TRBD1 matches at 9 bases. The sample was peripheral blood. This CDR3 is CASSQDHQGQGYEQYF. In DNA, the CDR3 is TGCGCCAGCAGCCAAGACCACCAGGGACAGGGCTACGAGCAGTACTTC.